These 10 T cell receptor beta chains were sequenced from one sample in a study of control samples from healthy donors and cancer patients (dated by TCRdb to about 2020). Receptors were amplified or captured by the immunoSEQ multiplex PCR assay. TCRdb stores this immuneACCESS table with in-frame sequences only. Part of the clones is absent; in the studies checked, under half of the shortfall reflects unresolved V genes, and no reason is known for the rest. Within this sample are 95,000 to 100,000 clones, with roughly 90% of them counted one time only. The ten largest clones take up approximately 7.8% of the sample. Specimen: blood. Receptor source: a young man in good health.

The V and J genes are TRBV7-2 and TRBJ1-1; D might be TRBD1 (5 bases). The length of the CDR3 is 13 residues. The germline CDR1 and CDR2 sequences are SGHTA and FQGNSA. V lost 4 bases, J lost 5 bases, and 11 bases lay in between. The CDR3 DNA follows: TGTGCCAGCAGCTGGCAGGGTGGAACTGAAGCTTTCTTT. This translates into CASSWQGGTEAFF.

The rearrangement joins TRBV7-6 to TRBJ2-7; 7 bases fit TRBD1. Trimming took 1 base from V and 1 from J; bases not matched to a gene: 7. Germline-derived CDR1 and CDR2 are SGHVS and FNYEAQ. The length of the CDR3 is 16 residues. Written as DNA, the CDR3 is TGTGCCAGCAGCTTAGACCGGGGACAGTGGTCCTACGAGCAGTACGTC. This codes for CASSLDRGQWSYEQYV.

The V gene is TRBV3-1 (or the pseudogene TRBV3-2), the J gene TRBJ2-1; 11 nucleotides match TRBD2. Germline V CDR1 and CDR2: LGHDT, YNNKEL (reference sequence). The CDR3 has 15 residues. The V and J ends lost 0 bases and 12 bases, in that order; junction bases with no gene match: 7. CDR3 region: CASSQENLAGGGQFF. The CDR3 bases are TGTGCCAGCAGCCAAGAAAATCTAGCGGGGGGCGGGCAGTTCTTC.

This chain uses TRBV4-2 with TRBJ2-3, with 9 bases that match TRBD2. The V gene end was trimmed by 1 base and the J gene end by 14 bases; junction bases not matched to a gene: 4. Germline values: CDR1 LGHNA, CDR2 YNFKEQ. This CDR3 region has 12 residues. CDR3 in DNA: TGTGCCAGCAGCCAAGGCGGGAGGGCCATGTATTTT. Residues: CASSQGGRAMYF.

The chain links TRBV14 to TRBJ1-4; TRBD1 matches 9 bases. Per germline, CDR1 SGHDN and CDR2 FVKESK. The CDR3 length is 16 residues. Losses at the gene ends were 1 base for V and 1 base for J; bases not matched to a gene: 1. DNA of the CDR3: TGTGCCAGCAGCCAAGGGGACAGGGTAACTAATGAAAAACTGTTTTTT. This translates into CASSQGDRVTNEKLFF. The full variable domain, in which reference TRBV14 and TRBJ1-4 provide the parts outside the CDR3, is EAGVTQFPSHSVIEKGQTVTLRCDPISGHDNLYWYRRVMGKEIKFLLHFVKESKQDESGMPNNRFLAERTGGTYSTLKVQPAELEDSGVYFCASSQGDRVTNEKLFFGSGTQLSVL.

This chain uses TRBV3-1 (or the pseudogene TRBV3-2) with TRBJ2-3, with TRBD2 matching over 7 bases. CDR1 and CDR2 from the germline V gene are LGHDT and YNNKEL (reference sequence). J lost 6 bases, V lost 4 bases, and 4 bases had no gene match. The CDR3 spans 13 residues. The CDR3, as DNA: TGTGCCAGCAGCCCCGCGGGGGTGGATACGCAGTATTTT. Its translation is CASSPAGVDTQYF.

V is TRBV5-1 and J is TRBJ1-4, with a tentative D call TRBD1 (6 bases). With 4 bases removed from V and 5 bases from J, the gap between germline ends came to 12 bases. The CDR3 has 14 residues. The germline V gene encodes CDR1 SGHRS and CDR2 YFSETQ. CDR3 DNA: TGCGCCAGCAGCACCGGCACAGGGAATGAAAAACTGTTTTTT. Its translation is CASSTGTGNEKLFF.

CDR3 in DNA: TGTGCCAGCAGCCGACCGGGGTATAGCTCCTACAATGAGCAGTTCTTC. This encodes CASSRPGYSSYNEQFF. The V call is TRBV14, the J call TRBJ2-1; a weak D match, TRBD2 (5 bases). Trimming left V 4 bases short and J 0 bases short, with 13 bases between. This CDR3 contains 16 residues. Germline CDR1 reads SGHDN; CDR2 reads FVKESK.

V is TRBV6-5 and J is TRBJ2-2, with no clear D. Between the trimmed V and J ends, which lost 3 bases and 5 bases, there was a span of 13 bases. The CDR3 covers 15 residues. Germline CDR1 is MNHEY and CDR2 is SVGAGI. Here the CDR3 DNA reads TGTGCCAGCAGTTATGGCCGTCAGATAACCGGGGAGCTGTTTTTT. This gives the protein CASSYGRQITGELFF.

This chain joins TRBV6-5 and TRBJ1-6; TRBD1 aligns across 9 bases. Trimming took 5 bases from V and 7 from J; bases not matched to a gene: 6. The CDR3 length is 15 residues. CDR1 is MNHEY and CDR2 is SVGAGI in the germline V gene. DNA of the CDR3: TGTGCCAGCAGTACGGGGACAGGGTCGAATTCACCCCTCCACTTT. Protein product: CASSTGTGSNSPLHF.